The 29 T cell receptor beta chains below all came from one sample that was sequenced in a study of blood T cell repertoires in COVID-19. Profiled with immunoSEQ multiplex PCR; TCRdb holds only in-frame clones, not every one. The sample has about 210,000 clones, about 84% seen once. The sample was PBMCs or T cells enriched from blood (not recorded which). These TCRs come from a man aged 35-49 years with acute COVID-19.

This chain joins TRBV18 and TRBJ2-2; possible D gene TRBD1, 6 bases. Trimming pared 10 bases from V and 8 bases from J, leaving 23 bases between. The CDR3 covers 15 residues. Germline lookup yields CDR1 KGHSH and CDR2 LQKENI. The DNA of the CDR3 is TGTGCCACCACCGGACAGACCGGGTCGGCTGGGGAGCTGTTTTTT. The encoded protein is CATTGQTGSAGELFF.

V gene TRBV29-1 combines with J gene TRBJ2-7; D is uncertain. Germline V gene sequence: CDR1 SQVTM, CDR2 ANQGSEA. The CDR3 contains 24 residues. V lost 6 bases and J lost 3, with 48 bases in between. This CDR3 is CSVALGSSRSPGTSTYVKNYEQYF. In DNA form, the CDR3 reads TGCAGCGTGGCCCTCGGTTCCAGTCGATCTCCAGGAACCTCAACGTACGTCAAAAACTACGAGCAGTACTTC.

This chain connects TRBV5-1 to TRBJ2-5; 7 positions agree with TRBD1. The CDR3 has 14 amino acids. Losses at the gene ends were 3 bases for V and 5 bases for J; bases not matched to a gene: 7. CDR1 and CDR2 from the germline V gene are SGHRS and YFSETQ. This CDR3 reads CASSSTGSGETQYF. In nucleotides, the CDR3 is TGCGCCAGCAGCTCGACAGGGTCGGGCGAGACCCAGTACTTC.

The chain combines TRBV19 with TRBJ2-5; TRBD1 matches 10 bases. The CDR3 is 14 residues long. In germline, CDR1 is LNHDA, CDR2 SQIVND (reference sequence). Germline trimming cut 8 bases from V and 2 bases from J; bases unmatched to any gene: 5. Here the CDR3 reads CASGDRGGQETQYF. CDR3 DNA sequence: TGTGCCAGTGGGGACAGGGGTGGTCAAGAGACCCAGTACTTC.

This clone was detected a few times. J is TRBJ1-2 and V is TRBV3-1 (or the pseudogene TRBV3-2); 11 bases match TRBD1. Germline V gene sequence: CDR1 LGHDT, CDR2 YNNKEL (reference sequence). J was trimmed by 4 bases and V by 4 bases; bases with no gene match: 5. This CDR3 spans 15 amino acids. The CDR3 nucleotides read TGTGCCAGCAGCCCCCCAGGGACAGGGGGCTATGGCTACACCTTC. Translation: CASSPPGTGGYGYTF.

The chain employs TRBV1 and TRBJ2-2; TRBD1 was called by the table and not checked on the DNA. TRBV1 is recorded as a pseudogene. There are 17 residues in the CDR3. In DNA, the CDR3 is TGCACCAGCAGCCATACGGTTGGACAGTCGAGAACCGGGGAGCTGTTTTTT. Its protein is CTSSHTVGQSRTGELFF.

This chain uses TRBV19 with TRBJ2-7; no clear D. This CDR3 is built from 11 residues. The germline V and J ends were trimmed by 3 bases and 5 bases, with 5 bases remaining between them. Germline lookup yields CDR1 LNHDA and CDR2 SQIVND (reference sequence). CDR3 sequence (DNA): TGTGCCAGTAGTATCTCTGACGAGCAGTACTTC. Translating it yields CASSISDEQYF.

The V gene is TRBV13, the J gene TRBJ2-4, with 9 bases identical to TRBD2. The V and J ends lost 5 bases and 7 bases, in that order; junction bases with no gene match: 6. The CDR3 runs to 14 residues. CDR1 is PRHDT, CDR2 FYEKMQ, per germline (reference sequence). Here the CDR3 reads CASSISGRSNIQYF. The CDR3 DNA reads as TGTGCCAGCAGCATTAGCGGGAGAAGTAACATTCAGTACTTC.

J is TRBJ1-2 and V is TRBV19, with 9 bases that match TRBD1. The germline CDR1 and CDR2 sequences are LNHDA and SQIVND (reference sequence). The CDR3 is 14 amino acids. V was clipped by 6 bases and J by 5 bases; unmatched bases: 7. The CDR3, as DNA: TGTGCCAGTAGCTGGGGACAGGGCCTTTATGGCTACACCTTC. This translates into CASSWGQGLYGYTF.

The chain has TRBV19 and TRBJ1-5; no clear D. Trimming cost V 3 bases and J 16 bases, with 13 bases left between them. Germline V gene sequence: CDR1 LNHDA, CDR2 SQIVND (reference sequence). CDR3 length: 11 amino acids. Written as DNA, the CDR3 is TGTGCCAGTAGTATTCGGGGATATCTCCATTTT. Encoded protein: CASSIRGYLHF.

The rearrangement joins TRBV24-1 to TRBJ2-3; 9 bases agree with TRBD2. The CDR3 has 16 residues. V shed 4 bases and J 3 bases; nucleotides not matched to a gene: 7. From germline, CDR1 is KGHDR and CDR2 SFDVKD. CDR3 sequence (DNA): TGTGCCACCAGTGACCGAAGACTAGCGGTTACAGATACGCAGTATTTT. Translated: CATSDRRLAVTDTQYF.

This chain links TRBV7-2 with TRBJ2-7; TRBD2 might be the D (5 bases). The CDR3 contains 13 residues. Between the trimmed V and J ends, which lost 5 bases and 2 bases, there was a span of 10 bases. CDR1 SGHTA and CDR2 FQGNSA come from the germline V gene. As DNA, the CDR3 is TGTGCCAGCAGCCTCAGCGGTACCTACGAGCAGTACTTC. Encoded protein: CASSLSGTYEQYF. Full variable domain (remainder filled in from reference TRBV7-2 and TRBJ2-7): GAGVSQSPSNKVTEKGKDVELRCDPISGHTALYWYRQSLGQGLEFLIYFQGNSAPDKSGLPSDRFSAERTGGSVSTLTIQRTQQEDSAVYLCASSLSGTYEQYFGPGTRLTVT.

The rearrangement joins TRBV25-1 to TRBJ2-1; maybe TRBD2 (6 bases). Germline CDR1 reads MGHDK; CDR2 reads SYGVNS. V shed 5 bases and J shed 7 bases, with 15 bases lying between them. The CDR3 sequence is 14 residues long. The CDR3 DNA is TGTGCCAGCAGTATCTATCGAGGAGGGAATGAGCAGTTCTTC. It translates to CASSIYRGGNEQFF.

This clone was recorded a few times. This rearrangement joins TRBV18 to TRBJ2-7; the match to TRBD2 covers 11 bases. CDR1 is KGHSH, CDR2 LQKENI, per germline. Trimming at V came to 4 bases and at J to 10 bases, leaving 12 bases not matched to a gene. This CDR3 comprises 15 residues. The CDR3 nucleotides read TGTGCCAGCTCACGCGGACTAGCGGGTGGAATGGAACAGTACTTC. This codes for CASSRGLAGGMEQYF.

The chain couples TRBV5-4 to TRBJ2-2; the match to TRBD2 covers 12 bases. This CDR3 has 19 amino acids. With 0 bases clipped from V and 6 bases from J, the junction kept 12 bases outside the gene matches. Germline CDR1 reads SGHNT; CDR2 reads YYREEE (reference sequence). CDR3 bases: TGTGCCAGCAGCTTGGCCGGACCTAGCGGGAGGGCCCGGGCCGGGGAGCTGTTTTTT. Translating it yields CASSLAGPSGRARAGELFF.

The chain combines TRBV6-5 with TRBJ1-2, with 9 bases fitting TRBD1. Germline-derived CDR1 and CDR2 are MNHEY and SVGAGI. With 1 base clipped from V and 3 bases from J, the junction kept 6 bases outside the gene matches. CDR3 length: 16 amino acids. Here the CDR3 reads CASSYFRDRVYYGYTF. CDR3 nucleotide sequence: TGTGCCAGCAGTTACTTCCGGGACAGGGTCTACTATGGCTACACCTTC.

This CDR3 reads CATSDWRNPGELFF. In nucleotides, the CDR3 is TGTGCCACCAGTGATTGGAGGAATCCCGGGGAGCTGTTTTTT. This chain links TRBV24-1 with TRBJ2-2, with D possibly TRBD2 on 5 matching bases. The CDR3 is 14 residues long. Germline CDR1 and CDR2: KGHDR and SFDVKD. The V and J ends lost 2 bases and 6 bases respectively, with 9 bases between them.

V usage is TRBV5-4 and J usage is TRBJ2-2; weak D call: TRBD1 (6 bases). Trimming removed 4 bases at V and 5 bases at J, with 15 bases between. The CDR3 runs 15 residues. Looked up from germline, CDR1 is SGHNT and CDR2 is YYREEE (reference sequence). The CDR3 region is CASSAKGQLTGELFF. CDR3 nucleotides: TGTGCCAGCAGCGCTAAAGGACAGCTGACCGGGGAGCTGTTTTTT.

The chain couples TRBV28 to TRBJ1-3; 7 bases are shared with TRBD1. The length of the CDR3 is 15 residues. The V and J ends lost 0 bases and 1 base, in that order; junction bases with no gene match: 0. The V gene's germline CDR1 is MDHEN and CDR2 SYDVKM. As DNA, the CDR3 is TGTGCCAGCAGTTTATGGGGACAGTCTGGAAACACCATATATTTT. It translates to CASSLWGQSGNTIYF. The entire variable domain, with the rest obtained from reference TRBV28 and TRBJ1-3, is as follows: DVKVTQSSRYLVKRTGEKVFLECVQDMDHENMFWYRQDPGLGLRLIYFSYDVKMKEKGDIPEGYSVSREKKERFSLILESASTNQTSMYLCASSLWGQSGNTIYFGEGSWLTVV.

This clone was seen a few times. V usage is TRBV4-1 and J usage is TRBJ1-4, with 8 bases that match TRBD1. V lost 4 bases to trimming and J lost 8 bases; unmatched junction nucleotides: 12. CDR1 and CDR2 (germline): MGHRA, YSYEKL. The CDR3 covers 16 residues. CDR3 amino acids: CASSLNQGAVGEKLFF. CDR3 in DNA: TGCGCCAGCAGCCTGAATCAGGGGGCGGTGGGCGAAAAACTGTTTTTT.

The rearrangement joins TRBV2 to TRBJ1-5; D not certain. V dropped 4 bases and J dropped 0 bases, with 10 bases sitting between them. The germline V gene encodes CDR1 SNHLY and CDR2 FYNNEI. The CDR3 is made up of 15 amino acids. This chain's CDR3 is CASSADNYSNQPQHF. The CDR3 DNA reads as TGTGCCAGCAGTGCTGATAACTATAGCAATCAGCCCCAGCATTTT. The whole variable domain, filled in from reference TRBV2 and TRBJ1-5, reads EPEVTQTPSHQVTQMGQEVILRCVPISNHLYFYWYRQILGQKVEFLVSFYNNEISEKSEIFDDQFSVERPDGSNFTLKIRSTKLEDSAMYFCASSADNYSNQPQHFGDGTRLSIL.

V is TRBV5-8 and J is TRBJ1-2; 7 bases fit TRBD1. Per the germline V gene, CDR1 is SGHTS and CDR2 is YDEGEE. There are 15 residues in the CDR3. V was pared by 2 bases and J by 3 bases, with 7 bases of the junction left unmatched. The CDR3 DNA reads TGTGCCAGCAGCTTCCGACAGGGTGCCTACTATGGCTACACCTTC. This translates into CASSFRQGAYYGYTF.

The chain recombines TRBV5-1 with TRBJ1-1; the match to TRBD1 covers 7 bases. CDR1 and CDR2 from the germline V gene are SGHRS and YFSETQ. The trim removed 7 bases at V and 2 bases at J, leaving 11 bases unmatched. The CDR3 is made up of 15 amino acids. DNA of the CDR3: TGCGCCAGCTACCTGGGGACAGTCGGAAACACTGAAGCTTTCTTT. It translates to CASYLGTVGNTEAFF. The whole variable domain, remainder taken from reference TRBV5-1 and TRBJ1-1, is KAGVTQTPRYLIKTRGQQVTLSCSPISGHRSVSWYQQTPGQGLQFLFEYFSETQRNKGNFPGRFSGRQFSNSRSEMNVSTLELGDSALYLCASYLGTVGNTEAFFGQGTRLTVV.

A remark on this clone: Its ends do not fully match the called genes, so a read error is possible. The chain couples TRBV12-3 or TRBV12-4 to TRBJ1-5, with TRBD1 as a possible D gene (6 bases). The CDR3 is 13 amino acids. The CDR3: CASSLTGNRPQHF. The CDR3 nucleotides are TGTGCCAGCAGTCTAACAGGGAATCGGCCCCAGCATTTT.

The gene calls are TRBV11-1 and TRBJ2-1; TRBD2 matches at 8 bases. Germline values: CDR1 SGHAT, CDR2 FQDESV (reference sequence). The CDR3 totals 13 residues. The J segment lost 8 bases and the V segment lost 7 bases, leaving 7 bases of the junction unmatched. This CDR3 reads CASMASGSHEQFF. CDR3 nucleotide sequence: TGTGCCAGCATGGCTAGCGGGTCTCATGAGCAGTTCTTC.

This chain connects TRBV27 to TRBJ1-2, with TRBD1 identical over 7 bases. The length of the CDR3 is 14 residues. Trimming removed 5 bases from V and 7 bases from J; junction bases left unmatched: 10. Germline CDR1 and CDR2: MNHEY and SMNVEV (reference sequence). This chain's CDR3 is CASSTSRDRSGYTF. CDR3 nucleotide sequence: TGTGCCAGCAGTACATCGCGGGACAGATCTGGCTACACCTTC.

CDR3 bases: TGTGCCAGCAGACCTTCCCCATCACTTAGGGGAGGCTACACCTTC. Translated, it gives CASRPSPSLRGGYTF. The chain couples TRBV27 to TRBJ1-2; D might be TRBD1 (5 bases). This CDR3 region has 15 residues. Trimming took 6 bases from V and 8 from J, leaving 22 bases between them. Germline V lookup: CDR1 MNHEY, CDR2 SMNVEV (reference sequence).

CDR3 nucleotide sequence: TGTGCCAGCAGCTTAGGGAGGCAGACTAGCATCTACAATGAGCAGTTCTTC. It is translated as CASSLGRQTSIYNEQFF. V is TRBV7-2 and J is TRBJ2-1; 7 positions match TRBD2. The V segment lost 1 base and the J segment 3 bases; nucleotides outside the gene matches: 9. Germline V gene data show CDR1 as SGHTA and CDR2 as FQGNSA. CDR3 length equals 17 residues.

The DNA for the CDR3 is TGCGCCAGCAGCTTGGCCCCGGAGGGCTTGGGCACAGATACGCAGTATTTT. It encodes CASSLAPEGLGTDTQYF. The chain joins TRBV5-1 to TRBJ2-3, with D possibly TRBD2 on 6 matching bases. The germline V gene has CDR1 SGHRS and CDR2 YFSETQ. The CDR3 sequence is 17 residues long. The V end lost 0 bases, the J end lost 1 base, and 15 bases lay between the germline ends.